The 31 T cell receptor beta chains listed next were all sequenced from one sample in a study of cytomegalovirus exposure and HLA in healthy donors. PCR involved 60 Vbeta and 13 Jbeta primers. Clones were read by immunoSEQ multiplex PCR, and TCRdb kept only the in-frame ones, dropping some. The sample contains about 190,000 clones, 82% of which appear only once. The sequencing sample was made of PBMCs. The receptors here all came from a young woman in good health and CMV-seronegative.

The chain has TRBV6-5 and TRBJ1-2, with 9 nucleotides matching TRBD1. Germline trimming cut 5 bases from V and 6 bases from J; bases unmatched to any gene: 7. Germline V lookup: CDR1 MNHEY, CDR2 SVGAGI. The CDR3 runs 14 residues. The CDR3 region has the DNA TGTGCCAGCAGTAAGGACAGGGGCGTCGATGGCTACACCTTC. The encoded protein is CASSKDRGVDGYTF.

The chain joins TRBV7-9 to TRBJ1-1; TRBD1 aligns across 9 bases. Germline V lookup: CDR1 SEHNR, CDR2 FQNEAQ (reference sequence). Trimming took 5 bases from V and 1 from J; bases not matched to a gene: 8. CDR3 length equals 16 residues. The CDR3 loop is CASSPLGQGKNTEAFF. The CDR3 nucleotides read TGTGCCAGCAGCCCACTCGGACAGGGGAAGAACACTGAAGCTTTCTTT.

The rearrangement uses TRBV27 and TRBJ2-2, with D perhaps TRBD1 (6 bases). Trimming took 6 bases from V and 7 from J, leaving 18 bases between them. Germline values: CDR1 MNHEY, CDR2 SMNVEV (reference sequence). The CDR3 runs to 15 residues. Here the CDR3 DNA reads TGTGCCAGCAGCAGCGCTACAGGGAGTGGCGGGGAGCTGTTTTTT. Translated, it gives CASSSATGSGGELFF.

This rearrangement joins TRBV7-2 to TRBJ1-4, with 10 nucleotides matching TRBD1. Germline CDR1 SGHTA, CDR2 FQGNSA. The CDR3 has 14 amino acids. The V gene end was trimmed by 5 bases and the J gene end by 14 bases; junction bases not matched to a gene: 11. The DNA for the CDR3 is TGTGCCAGCAGCCCGCGGGACAGGGGAGGGCGTCTGTTTTTT. This codes for CASSPRDRGGRLFF.

This clone appeared once. This chain joins TRBV27 and TRBJ2-7; 9 bases align to TRBD1. The trim removed 2 bases at V and 2 bases at J, leaving 7 bases unmatched. Germline assignment: CDR1 MNHEY and CDR2 SMNVEV (reference sequence). The CDR3 totals 16 residues. CDR3 residues: CASSLTVGTGTYEQYF. In DNA form, the CDR3 reads TGTGCCAGCAGTTTAACCGTCGGGACAGGGACCTACGAGCAGTACTTC.

The chain employs TRBV6-5 and TRBJ1-1; TRBD1 agrees at 8 bases. From germline, CDR1 is MNHEY and CDR2 SVGAGI. Unmatched junction bases numbered 5, after V lost 5 bases and J lost 3 bases. There are 14 residues in the CDR3. The CDR3 is CASSNRGGHTEAFF. The CDR3 DNA reads TGTGCCAGCAGTAACAGGGGGGGTCACACTGAAGCTTTCTTT.

The chain uses TRBV19 and TRBJ2-5, with 7 bases identical to TRBD1. The CDR3 has 15 residues. V trimming: 10 bases; J trimming: 2 bases; junction bases outside the gene matches: 13. Germline assignment: CDR1 LNHDA and CDR2 SQIVND (reference sequence). CDR3: CATTITPGQQETQYF. As DNA, the CDR3 is TGTGCCACCACCATCACCCCGGGACAGCAAGAGACCCAGTACTTC. The whole variable domain, remainder taken from reference TRBV19 and TRBJ2-5, is DGGITQSPKYLFRKEGQNVTLSCEQNLNHDAMYWYRQDPGQGLRLIYYSQIVNDFQKGDIAEGYSVSREKKESFPLTVTSAQKNPTAFYLCATTITPGQQETQYFGPGTRLLVL.

V gene TRBV7-2 combines with J gene TRBJ2-5, with TRBD2 matching 11 bases. The germline V gene encodes CDR1 SGHTA and CDR2 FQGNSA. Trimming removed 1 base from V and 4 bases from J; junction bases left unmatched: 2. The CDR3 spans 15 residues. The DNA for the CDR3 is TGTGCCAGCAGCTTAGTAGCGGGGGGGGTAGAGACCCAGTACTTC. It yields the protein CASSLVAGGVETQYF.

The chain is built from TRBV10-2 and TRBJ2-1; 9 bases map to TRBD2. V dropped 3 bases and J dropped 1; count of bases not matched to a gene: 10. The CDR3 has 18 residues. Germline V lookup: CDR1 WSHSY, CDR2 SAAADI. DNA of the CDR3: TGCGCCAGCAGTGAAGGCGGGAGGGCCGATAGTTCCTACAATGAGCAGTTCTTC. Protein sequence: CASSEGGRADSSYNEQFF.

This chain connects TRBV28 to TRBJ2-7; 7 nucleotides match TRBD2. Germline V gives CDR1 MDHEN, CDR2 SYDVKM. The CDR3 has 14 amino acids. V was pared by 2 bases and J by 8 bases, with 9 bases of the junction left unmatched. The CDR3 bases are TGTGCCAGCAGTTTAGGGGGGGATGGCTTCAAGCAGTACTTC. It codes for CASSLGGDGFKQYF.

The gene calls are TRBV2 and TRBJ2-3, with TRBD2 matching over 8 bases. The CDR3 sequence is 15 residues long. The trim removed 6 bases at V and 5 bases at J, leaving 10 bases unmatched. Germline CDR1 and CDR2: SNHLY and FYNNEI. CDR3 nucleotides: TGTGCCAGCAGCGCTTCCGGGGGGGATAGAGATACGCAGTATTTT. Translation gives CASSASGGDRDTQYF.

This sequence joins TRBV30 and TRBJ2-5; 11 nucleotides align to TRBD1. CDR3 length: 15 residues. V gave up 4 bases and J gave up 2 bases; unmatched junction bases: 6. Germline values: CDR1 GTSNPN, CDR2 SVGIG (reference sequence). The CDR3: CAWNPGTGGQETQYF. Here the CDR3 DNA reads TGTGCCTGGAACCCCGGGACAGGGGGGCAAGAGACCCAGTACTTC.

This sequence joins TRBV11-3 and TRBJ2-5; weak D call: TRBD2 (7 bases). This CDR3 region has 15 residues. Trimming removed 5 bases at V and 5 bases at J, with 18 bases between. Germline CDR1 SGHNT, CDR2 YENEEA. The CDR3 sequence is CASSKQGGARETQYF. The CDR3 DNA sequence: TGTGCCAGCAGCAAGCAAGGGGGGGCCAGGGAGACCCAGTACTTC.

V usage is TRBV29-1 and J usage is TRBJ2-2, with a tentative D call TRBD2 (6 bases). CDR1 and CDR2 from the germline V gene are SQVTM and ANQGSEA. The V and J ends lost 4 bases and 4 bases respectively, with 7 bases between them. The CDR3 is 12 residues long. The CDR3 sequence: CSVVGGTGELFF. For the CDR3, the DNA is TGCAGCGTTGTGGGGGGCACCGGGGAGCTGTTTTTT.

The rearrangement links TRBV7-9 to TRBJ2-1; D unclear. Germline assignment: CDR1 SEHNR and CDR2 FQNEAQ (reference sequence). The V gene lost 6 bases and the J gene lost 2 bases, with 5 bases spanning the gap. There are 12 residues in the CDR3. This CDR3 is CASSGPYNEQFF. The CDR3 nucleotides read TGTGCCAGCAGTGGGCCCTACAATGAGCAGTTCTTC.

This chain links TRBV7-9 with TRBJ2-6; D is undetermined. The CDR3 contains 16 residues. V dropped 1 base and J dropped 4 bases, with 11 bases sitting between them. Germline CDR1 SEHNR, CDR2 FQNEAQ (reference sequence). CDR3: CASSLVPGDGANVLTF. Written as DNA, the CDR3 is TGTGCCAGCAGCTTAGTTCCCGGAGACGGGGCCAACGTCCTGACTTTC.

The rearrangement joins TRBV30 to TRBJ2-1, with 7 bases that match TRBD2. J gave up 2 bases and V 2 bases, and 6 bases lay outside the gene matches. The germline CDR1 and CDR2 sequences are GTSNPN and SVGIG (reference sequence). CDR3 length: 15 amino acids. The CDR3 region is CAWSFSGGPYNEQFF. CDR3 nucleotides: TGTGCCTGGAGTTTTTCGGGAGGTCCCTACAATGAGCAGTTCTTC.

The chain couples TRBV27 to TRBJ2-1; a weak D match, TRBD1 (6 bases). CDR1 and CDR2 from the germline V gene are MNHEY and SMNVEV (reference sequence). CDR3 length: 14 amino acids. Trimming removed 6 bases from V and 5 bases from J, with 14 bases in between. The CDR3 reads CASRAGTRDNEQFF. In nucleotides, the CDR3 is TGTGCCAGCAGGGCCGGGACACGAGACAATGAGCAGTTCTTC.

The rearrangement joins TRBV29-1 to TRBJ1-1, with TRBD1 matching 12 bases. J gave up 8 bases and V 2 bases, and 12 bases lay outside the gene matches. The V gene's germline CDR1 is SQVTM and CDR2 ANQGSEA. The CDR3 has 16 residues. CDR3 sequence: CSVESIGDRGRLEAFF. Written as DNA, the CDR3 is TGCAGCGTTGAATCGATCGGGGACAGGGGGCGCCTCGAAGCTTTCTTT.

J is TRBJ2-7 and V is TRBV19, with TRBD1 identical over 9 bases. Germline V gene lookup returns CDR1 LNHDA and CDR2 SQIVND (reference sequence). The CDR3 totals 14 residues. The junction had 4 bases not matched to a gene; V was cut back by 5 bases and J by 2 bases. The CDR3: CASSWDRVPYEQYF. The CDR3 bases are TGTGCCAGTAGTTGGGACAGGGTCCCCTACGAGCAGTACTTC.

The chain joins TRBV11-2 to TRBJ1-1, with a weak D call TRBD1 (5 bases). Germline values: CDR1 SGHAT, CDR2 FQNNGV. The CDR3 has 13 residues. The V end lost 0 bases, the J end lost 8 bases, and 10 bases lay between the germline ends. The CDR3 region is CASSLEGRIEAFF. Here the CDR3 DNA reads TGTGCCAGCAGCTTAGAGGGGCGGATAGAAGCTTTCTTT.

This chain uses TRBV28 with TRBJ2-7; 9 bases map to TRBD1. This CDR3 has 15 residues. The junction had 8 bases not matched to a gene; V was cut back by 5 bases and J by 3 bases. Germline V lookup: CDR1 MDHEN, CDR2 SYDVKM. The CDR3 coding sequence is TGTGCCAGCAGTCCCGGACAGGGGCCTTTCTACGAGCAGTACTTC. Amino acids: CASSPGQGPFYEQYF.

This chain connects TRBV13 to TRBJ1-2; D gene unclear. CDR3 size: 13 residues. Between the trimmed V and J ends, which lost 3 bases and 4 bases, there was a span of 9 bases. Germline CDR1 and CDR2: PRHDT and FYEKMQ (reference sequence). CDR3 amino acids: CASSFNAGYGYTF. For the CDR3, the DNA is TGTGCCAGCAGCTTCAACGCAGGCTATGGCTACACCTTC.

This clone turned up a few times. The chain carries TRBV6-1 and TRBJ1-5; the D is unclear. V was pared by 8 bases and J by 4 bases, with 6 bases between. This CDR3 has 11 amino acids. CDR1 MNHNS and CDR2 SASEGT come from the germline V gene. The CDR3 region is CASRGNQPQHF. Here the CDR3 DNA reads TGTGCCAGCCGGGGTAATCAGCCCCAGCATTTT.

The V gene is TRBV10-3, the J gene TRBJ1-5; D may be TRBD1 (5 bases). The V end was cut by 0 bases, the J end by 2 bases, with 8 bases between. Germline CDR1 ENHRY, CDR2 SYGVKD. This CDR3 has 15 amino acids. The CDR3 nucleotides read TGTGCCATCAGTGAGTCAGGGGAAGGCAATCAGCCCCAGCATTTT. Amino acids: CAISESGEGNQPQHF.

This chain uses TRBV4-1 with TRBJ2-7; TRBD1 matches at 7 bases. Germline CDR1 reads MGHRA; CDR2 reads YSYEKL. Unmatched junction bases numbered 7, after V lost 2 bases and J lost 6 bases. CDR3 size: 14 residues. CDR3 DNA sequence: TGCGCCAGCAGCCAACCTGACAGGGTAGGCGAGCAGTACTTC. It specifies CASSQPDRVGEQYF.

V and J are TRBV29-1 and TRBJ1-1, with 8 bases matching TRBD1. The CDR3 is 17 amino acids. Germline V gives CDR1 SQVTM, CDR2 ANQGSEA. Trimming at V came to 4 bases and at J to 1 base, leaving 14 bases not matched to a gene. This CDR3 is CSVGGTGSGLGNTEAFF. In DNA, the CDR3 is TGCAGCGTTGGTGGGACAGGAAGTGGACTGGGGAACACTGAAGCTTTCTTT.

The chain employs TRBV9 and TRBJ2-2; D possibly corresponds to TRBD1 (6 bases). Trimming stripped 3 bases from V and 2 bases from J, with 14 bases between. The CDR3 is 16 amino acids. Germline V lookup: CDR1 SGDLS, CDR2 YYNGEE. CDR3 sequence: CASSGSGTPNTGELFF. The CDR3, as DNA: TGTGCCAGCAGCGGGTCCGGGACACCCAACACCGGGGAGCTGTTTTTT.

The chain has TRBV6-4 and TRBJ1-5; maybe TRBD1 (5 bases). CDR3 size: 14 residues. V lost 3 bases to trimming and J lost 0 bases, with 6 bases between them. The V gene's germline CDR1 is MRHNA and CDR2 SNTAGT. In nucleotides, the CDR3 is TGTGCCAGCAGTGAACAGGCTAGCAATCAGCCCCAGCATTTT. Encoded protein: CASSEQASNQPQHF.

This chain joins TRBV19 and TRBJ2-5; a possible D gene is TRBD2 (5 bases). The germline V gene encodes CDR1 LNHDA and CDR2 SQIVND (reference sequence). V was shortened by 4 bases and J by 2 bases, with 5 bases between the two germline ends. The CDR3 spans 12 residues. In DNA, the CDR3 is TGTGCCAGTAGTAGGGAGCAAGAGACCCAGTACTTC. It specifies CASSREQETQYF. Based on the CDR3 plus reference TRBV19 and TRBJ2-5, the full variable domain is DGGITQSPKYLFRKEGQNVTLSCEQNLNHDAMYWYRQDPGQGLRLIYYSQIVNDFQKGDIAEGYSVSREKKESFPLTVTSAQKNPTAFYLCASSREQETQYFGPGTRLLVL.

The chain employs TRBV5-6 and TRBJ1-2; D gene uncertain. This CDR3 is built from 13 residues. The V gene's germline CDR1 is SGHDT and CDR2 YYEEEE. V was pared by 6 bases and J by 14 bases, with 23 bases between. The CDR3 bases are TGTGCCAGCATCCCCTTTGGGCCGGACTGCCGAACCTTC. Translation gives CASIPFGPDCRTF.